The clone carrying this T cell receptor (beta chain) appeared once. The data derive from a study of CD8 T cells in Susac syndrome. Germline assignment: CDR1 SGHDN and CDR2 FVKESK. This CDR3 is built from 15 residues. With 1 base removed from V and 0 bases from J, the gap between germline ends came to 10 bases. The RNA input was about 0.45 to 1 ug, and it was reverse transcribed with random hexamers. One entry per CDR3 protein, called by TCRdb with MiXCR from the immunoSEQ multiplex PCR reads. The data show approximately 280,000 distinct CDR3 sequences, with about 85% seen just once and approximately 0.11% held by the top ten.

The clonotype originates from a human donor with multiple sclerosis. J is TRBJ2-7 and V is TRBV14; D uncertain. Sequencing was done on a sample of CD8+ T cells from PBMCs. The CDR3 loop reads CASSQGGLPSYEQYF. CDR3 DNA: TGTGCCAGCAGCCAAGGAGGTCTTCCCTCCTACGAGCAGTACTTC. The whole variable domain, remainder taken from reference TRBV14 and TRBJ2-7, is EAGVTQFPSHSVIEKGQTVTLRCDPISGHDNLYWYRRVMGKEIKFLLHFVKESKQDESGMPNNRFLAERTGGTYSTLKVQPAELEDSGVYFCASSQGGLPSYEQYFGPGTRLTVT.